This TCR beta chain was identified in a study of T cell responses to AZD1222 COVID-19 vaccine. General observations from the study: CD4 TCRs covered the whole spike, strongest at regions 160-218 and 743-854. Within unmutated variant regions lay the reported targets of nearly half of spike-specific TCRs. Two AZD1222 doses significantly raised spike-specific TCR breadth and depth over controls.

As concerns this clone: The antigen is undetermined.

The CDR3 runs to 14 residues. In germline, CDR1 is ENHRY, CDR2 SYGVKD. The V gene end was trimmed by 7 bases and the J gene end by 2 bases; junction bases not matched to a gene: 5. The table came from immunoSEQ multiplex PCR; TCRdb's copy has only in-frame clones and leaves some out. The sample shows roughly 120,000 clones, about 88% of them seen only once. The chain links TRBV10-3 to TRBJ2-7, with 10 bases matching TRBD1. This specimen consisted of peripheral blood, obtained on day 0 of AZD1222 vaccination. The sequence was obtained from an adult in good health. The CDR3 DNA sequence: TGTGCCATCAAAAGGGGGACAGGGGCCTACGAGCAGTACTTC. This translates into CAIKRGTGAYEQYF.